The rows below give T cell receptor beta chains drawn from one sample of a study of blood T cell repertoires in COVID-19. Libraries were prepared by immunoSEQ multiplex PCR; TCRdb keeps only in-frame clonotypes and omits some of them. The data show nearly 35,000 clones, with 85% seen just once and more than 14% held by the top ten. Specimen: peripheral blood. These receptors came from a human donor with acute or convalescent COVID-19. The donor label of this sample is uncertain. The conserved cysteine and the conserved F or W are not part of the CDR3 here. Fields, in order: V gene, clone size, D gene, CDR3 protein. A D gene is named only where the DNA matches it firmly. Part of the rows lack a size; the others show once, few, many or a class for expanded clones.

v_gene: TRBV12-3/TRBV12-4; abundance: .; d_gene: .; CDR3aa: ASTLEGGTQY
v_gene: TRBV19; abundance: .; d_gene: TRBD1; CDR3aa: ASSNNLGQVYNEQF
v_gene: TRBV28; abundance: .; d_gene: .; CDR3aa: ASSLPLLWGANEKLF
v_gene: TRBV18; abundance: .; d_gene: TRBD2; CDR3aa: ASSPLLAGGLTDTQY
v_gene: TRBV2; abundance: few; d_gene: .; CDR3aa: ASSNRQLGTGELF
v_gene: TRBV23-1; abundance: .; d_gene: TRBD1; CDR3aa: ASSHTQGVRGNMNTEAF
v_gene: TRBV9; abundance: .; d_gene: TRBD1; CDR3aa: ASSVGQGGSPLH
v_gene: TRBV11-2; abundance: .; d_gene: TRBD1; CDR3aa: ASSPGTGGYGYT
v_gene: TRBV5-1; abundance: .; d_gene: .; CDR3aa: ASSSGQVTDTQY
v_gene: TRBV5-1; abundance: .; d_gene: .; CDR3aa: ASSLTDPTNEKLF
v_gene: TRBV27; abundance: .; d_gene: .; CDR3aa: ASSLQGGNTIY